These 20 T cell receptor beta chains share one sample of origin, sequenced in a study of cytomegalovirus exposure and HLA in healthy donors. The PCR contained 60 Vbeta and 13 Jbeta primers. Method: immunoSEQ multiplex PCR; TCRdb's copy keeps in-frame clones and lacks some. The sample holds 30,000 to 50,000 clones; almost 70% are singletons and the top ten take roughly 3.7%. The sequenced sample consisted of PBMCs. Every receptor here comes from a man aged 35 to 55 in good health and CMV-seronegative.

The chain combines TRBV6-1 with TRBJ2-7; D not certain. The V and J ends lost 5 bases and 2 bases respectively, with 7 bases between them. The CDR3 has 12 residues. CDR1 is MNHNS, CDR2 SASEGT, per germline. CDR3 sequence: CASSRLAYEQYF. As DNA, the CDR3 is TGTGCCAGCAGTCGGCTAGCCTACGAGCAGTACTTC.

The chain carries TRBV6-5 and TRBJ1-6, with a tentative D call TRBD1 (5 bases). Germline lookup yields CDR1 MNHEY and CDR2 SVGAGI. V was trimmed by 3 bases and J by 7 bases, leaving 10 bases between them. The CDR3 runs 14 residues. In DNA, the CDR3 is TGTGCCAGCAGTTATACAGGAACAAATTCACCCCTCCACTTT. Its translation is CASSYTGTNSPLHF.

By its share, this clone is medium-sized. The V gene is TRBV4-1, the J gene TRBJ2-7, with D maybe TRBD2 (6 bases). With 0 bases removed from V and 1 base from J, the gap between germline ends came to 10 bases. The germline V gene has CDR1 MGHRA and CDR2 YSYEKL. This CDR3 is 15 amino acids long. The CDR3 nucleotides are TGCGCCAGCAGCCAAGATGACGGGGGTTCCTACGAGCAGTACTTC. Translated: CASSQDDGGSYEQYF.

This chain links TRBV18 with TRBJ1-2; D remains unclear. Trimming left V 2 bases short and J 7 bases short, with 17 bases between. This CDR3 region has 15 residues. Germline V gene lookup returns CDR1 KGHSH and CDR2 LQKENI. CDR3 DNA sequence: TGTGCCAGCTCACCAAACGAATCCAGTCCCCCTGGCTACACCTTC. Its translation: CASSPNESSPPGYTF.

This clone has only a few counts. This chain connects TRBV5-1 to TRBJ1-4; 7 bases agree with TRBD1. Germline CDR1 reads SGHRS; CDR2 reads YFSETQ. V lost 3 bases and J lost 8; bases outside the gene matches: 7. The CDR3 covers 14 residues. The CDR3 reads CASSSEGAEEKLFF. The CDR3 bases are TGCGCCAGCAGCTCAGAGGGGGCGGAAGAAAAACTGTTTTTT.

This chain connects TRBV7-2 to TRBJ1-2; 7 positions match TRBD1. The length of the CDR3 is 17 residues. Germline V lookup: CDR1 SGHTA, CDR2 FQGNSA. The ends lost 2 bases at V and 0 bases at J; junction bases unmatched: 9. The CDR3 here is CASSLWIRQGANYGYTF. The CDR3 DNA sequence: TGTGCCAGCAGCTTATGGATCAGACAGGGTGCTAACTATGGCTACACCTTC.

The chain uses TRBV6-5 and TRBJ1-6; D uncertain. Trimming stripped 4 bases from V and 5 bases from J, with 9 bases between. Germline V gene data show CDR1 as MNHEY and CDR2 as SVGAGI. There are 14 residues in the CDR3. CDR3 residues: CASSLRGNNSPLHF. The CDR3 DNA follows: TGTGCCAGCAGTTTAAGAGGCAATAATTCACCCCTCCACTTT.

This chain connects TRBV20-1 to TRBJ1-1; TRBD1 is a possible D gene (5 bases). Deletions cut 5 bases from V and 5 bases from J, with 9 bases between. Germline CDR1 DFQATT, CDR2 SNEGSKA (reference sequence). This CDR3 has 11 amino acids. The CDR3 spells CSALQETEAFF. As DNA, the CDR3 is TGCAGTGCTCTACAGGAGACTGAAGCTTTCTTT.

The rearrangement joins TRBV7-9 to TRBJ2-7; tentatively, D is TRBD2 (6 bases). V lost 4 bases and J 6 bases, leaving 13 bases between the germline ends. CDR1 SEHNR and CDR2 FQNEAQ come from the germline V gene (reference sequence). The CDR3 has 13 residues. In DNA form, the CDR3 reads TGTGCCAGCAGCTCGGACTATACGGGCGAGCAGTACTTC. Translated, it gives CASSSDYTGEQYF.

CDR3 sequence reads: CASSQEKGQKAFF. The CDR3, as DNA: TGTGCCAGCAGCCAAGAAAAGGGACAAAAAGCTTTCTTT. This chain links TRBV14 with TRBJ1-1; TRBD1 might be the D (6 bases). V lost 0 bases and J lost 9, with 11 bases in between. The CDR3 extends over 13 amino acids. From germline, CDR1 is SGHDN and CDR2 FVKESK.

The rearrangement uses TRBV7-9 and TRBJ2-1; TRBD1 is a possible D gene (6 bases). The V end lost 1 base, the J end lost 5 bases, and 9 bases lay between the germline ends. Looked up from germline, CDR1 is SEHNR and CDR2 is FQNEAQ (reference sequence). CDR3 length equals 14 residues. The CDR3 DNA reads TGTGCCAGCAGCTTAGGGCAGGGGAACAATGAGCAGTTCTTC. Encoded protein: CASSLGQGNNEQFF.

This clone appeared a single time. CDR3 coding DNA: TGTGCCAGCAGCTTACCGGGGGGCTCCTACGAGCAGTACTTC. This sequence encodes CASSLPGGSYEQYF. The V call is TRBV13, the J call TRBJ2-7; TRBD2 matches 7 bases. The CDR3 is 14 amino acids. Germline V gives CDR1 PRHDT, CDR2 FYEKMQ (reference sequence). V lost 2 bases and J lost 0; bases outside the gene matches: 1.

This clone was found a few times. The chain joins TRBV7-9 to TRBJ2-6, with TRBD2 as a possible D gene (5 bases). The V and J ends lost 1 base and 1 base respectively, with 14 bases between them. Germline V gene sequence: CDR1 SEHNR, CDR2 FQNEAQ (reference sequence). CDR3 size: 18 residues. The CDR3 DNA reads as TGTGCCAGCAGCTTAGGGAGGACCGCTCATTCTGGGGCCAACGTCCTGACTTTC. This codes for CASSLGRTAHSGANVLTF.

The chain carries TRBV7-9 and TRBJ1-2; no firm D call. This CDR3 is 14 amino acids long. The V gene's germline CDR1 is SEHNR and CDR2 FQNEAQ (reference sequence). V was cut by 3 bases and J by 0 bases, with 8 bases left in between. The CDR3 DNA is TGTGCCAGCAGCTTGGTGGGAGCTAACTATGGCTACACCTTC. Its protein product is CASSLVGANYGYTF.

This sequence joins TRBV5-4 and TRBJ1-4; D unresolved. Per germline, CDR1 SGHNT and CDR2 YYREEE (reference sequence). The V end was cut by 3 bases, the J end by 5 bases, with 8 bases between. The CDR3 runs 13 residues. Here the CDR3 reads CASSSRENEKLFF. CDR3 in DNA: TGTGCCAGCAGCTCACGGGAAAATGAAAAACTGTTTTTT. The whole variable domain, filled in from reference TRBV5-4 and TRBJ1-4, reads ETGVTQSPTHLIKTRGQQVTLRCSSQSGHNTVSWYQQALGQGPQFIFQYYREEENGRGNFPPRFSGLQFPNYSSELNVNALELDDSALYLCASSSRENEKLFFGSGTQLSVL.

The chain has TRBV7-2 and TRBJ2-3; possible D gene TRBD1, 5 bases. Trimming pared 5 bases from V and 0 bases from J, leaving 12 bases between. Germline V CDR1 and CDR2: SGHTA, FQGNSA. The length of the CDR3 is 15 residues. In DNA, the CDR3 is TGTGCCAGCAGCCCTGGGGCCCTTAGCACAGATACGCAGTATTTT. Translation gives CASSPGALSTDTQYF. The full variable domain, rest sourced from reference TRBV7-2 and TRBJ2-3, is GAGVSQSPSNKVTEKGKDVELRCDPISGHTALYWYRQSLGQGLEFLIYFQGNSAPDKSGLPSDRFSAERTGGSVSTLTIQRTQQEDSAVYLCASSPGALSTDTQYFGPGTRLTVL.

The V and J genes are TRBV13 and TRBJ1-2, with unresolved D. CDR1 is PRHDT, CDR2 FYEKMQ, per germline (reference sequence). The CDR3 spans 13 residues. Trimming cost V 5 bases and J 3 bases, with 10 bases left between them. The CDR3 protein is CASSRRAYYGYTF. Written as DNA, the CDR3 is TGTGCCAGCAGCCGGAGGGCCTACTATGGCTACACCTTC.

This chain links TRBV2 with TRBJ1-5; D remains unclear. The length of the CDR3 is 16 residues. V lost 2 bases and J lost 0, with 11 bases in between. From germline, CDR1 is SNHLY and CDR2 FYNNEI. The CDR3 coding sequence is TGTGCCAGCAGTGAATCGGGTACTAATAGCAATCAGCCCCAGCATTTT. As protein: CASSESGTNSNQPQHF.

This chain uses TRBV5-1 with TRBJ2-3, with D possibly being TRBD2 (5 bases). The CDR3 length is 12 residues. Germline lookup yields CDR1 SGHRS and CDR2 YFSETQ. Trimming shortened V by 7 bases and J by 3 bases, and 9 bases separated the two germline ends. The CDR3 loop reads CASGLETDTQYF. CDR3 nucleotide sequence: TGCGCCAGCGGACTCGAGACAGATACGCAGTATTTT.

The CDR3 nucleotides read TGTGCCAGCAGCTCGACAGGGGGAAATCAGCCCCAGCATTTT. Protein sequence: CASSSTGGNQPQHF. The genes are TRBV5-5 and TRBJ1-5, with 9 bases matching TRBD1. Trimming took 3 bases from V and 4 from J; bases not matched to a gene: 2. In germline, CDR1 is SGHKS, CDR2 YYEKEE (reference sequence). The CDR3 contains 14 residues.